The rows below give T cell receptor beta chains drawn from one sample of a study of OX40 agonist ivuxolimab in advanced cancers. Profiled with immunoSEQ multiplex PCR; TCRdb holds only in-frame clones, not every one. In the table there are tens of thousands of clones, over 80% of which are singletons. The sequencing used CD4+ or CD8+ T cells sorted from blood, collected in a trial of the OX40 agonist ivuxolimab. These receptors were collected from an adult with an advanced solid tumor such as melanoma, head and neck, liver or kidney cancer. CDR3s include the opening cysteine and the closing phenylalanine or tryptophan. D genes are given only for firm matches. Some rows mark clone size as missing; the rest say once, few, many or name a class of expanded clone.

j_gene,v_gene,d_gene,abundance,CDR3nt,CDR3aa
TRBJ1-5,TRBV5-6,TRBD1,-,TGTGCCAGCAGCTTGGGACAGGGGGAGCCCCAGCATTTT,CASSLGQGEPQHF
TRBJ1-1,TRBV11-3,-,-,TGTGCCAGCAGCTTAAGGGGGATGAACACTGAAGCTTTCTTT,CASSLRGMNTEAFF
TRBJ1-2,TRBV14,TRBD1,-,TGTGCCAGCAGCCAAGGGAATAGGGGGCCTGGCTACACCTTC,CASSQGNRGPGYTF
TRBJ2-7,TRBV12-5,-,-,TGTGCTAGTGGTGGGACGGGGGACTACGAGCAGTACTTC,CASGGTGDYEQYF
TRBJ1-1,TRBV6-5,-,-,TGTGCCAGCAGTTATGACGGAACTGTTGAAGCTTTCTTT,CASSYDGTVEAFF
TRBJ2-1,TRBV19,-,once,TGTGCCAGTAGTATACCTGGGGCGTCTCGGAATGAGCAGTTCTTC,CASSIPGASRNEQFF
TRBJ1-2,TRBV30,-,-,TGTGCCTGGACGGGTCAAAACTATGGCTACACCTTC,CAWTGQNYGYTF
TRBJ2-7,TRBV29-1,TRBD1,-,TGCAGCGTTGATCCGGGACAGGGAGGACCTTACGAGCAGTACTTC,CSVDPGQGGPYEQYF
TRBJ2-5,TRBV6-6,-,-,TGTGCCAGCCGGGGGGCCCAAGAGACCCAGTACTTC,CASRGAQETQYF
TRBJ1-1,TRBV30,-,few,TGTGCCTGGGGTCGGCCGGGGGCGCGGACTGAAGCTTTCTTT,CAWGRPGARTEAFF
TRBJ2-1,TRBV15,-,-,TGTGCCACCAGCCCGGGAGCCTCCTACAATGAGCAGTTCTTC,CATSPGASYNEQFF
TRBJ2-5,TRBV19,TRBD2,-,TGTGCCAGTAGTTCCGGGACTAGCGGGGGGGTGTACCAAGAGACCCAGTACTTC,CASSSGTSGGVYQETQYF
TRBJ2-2,TRBV28,-,-,TGTGCCAGCAAGGAGGGGAACACCGGGGAGCTGTTTTTT,CASKEGNTGELFF
TRBJ2-7,TRBV7-2,TRBD1,-,TGTGCCAGCAGCACCTACCGGGACAGTAGGTACGAGCAGTACTTC,CASSTYRDSRYEQYF
TRBJ1-4,TRBV28,-,-,TGTGCCGCGGGGGCTGCAACTAATGAAAAACTGTTTTTT,CAAGAATNEKLFF
TRBJ2-1,TRBV6-6,TRBD1,-,TGTGCCAGCAGTTCTACTTTTACAGGGGGGAATGAGCAGTTCTTC,CASSSTFTGGNEQFF
TRBJ2-2,TRBV9,-,-,TGTGCCAGCAGCCTAACTACTGGGGAGCTGTTTTTT,CASSLTTGELFF
TRBJ2-2,TRBV7-9,TRBD2,-,TGTGCCAGCAGCTTGGGGGACTACAACACCGGGGAGCTGTTTTTT,CASSLGDYNTGELFF
TRBJ2-4,TRBV6-1,-,-,TGTGCCAGCAGTAACACAGGGGGGGAAAACATTCAGTACTTC,CASSNTGGENIQYF
TRBJ1-6,TRBV18,-,once,TGTGCCAGCTCACCGGTGGGGGAGGGTTTCTCACCCCTCCACTTT,CASSPVGEGFSPLHF
TRBJ2-7,TRBV12-1,-,-,TGTGCCAGCAGCTTCAGGACGGCACTCACCTACGAGCAGTACTTC,CASSFRTALTYEQYF
TRBJ1-2,TRBV19,-,-,TGTGCCAGTGAGCCCTCCGGACAGCTTTTGTCTGGCTACACCTTC,CASEPSGQLLSGYTF
TRBJ2-7,TRBV4-1,TRBD1,-,TGCGCCAGCAGCCAAGATACGGGACAGTTCTCCTACGAGCAGTACTTC,CASSQDTGQFSYEQYF
TRBJ2-7,TRBV5-4,TRBD2,-,TGTGCCAGCAGCTTGAGCGGGGGTAAATACGAGCAGTACTTC,CASSLSGGKYEQYF
TRBJ2-5,TRBV5-4,TRBD2,-,TGTGCCAGCAGCTGGGGGAGCGGGGCGGGCCAAGAGACCCAGTACTTC,CASSWGSGAGQETQYF
TRBJ1-2,TRBV6-5,TRBD1,-,TGTGCCAGCAGTTACTTGGGAGGGGGCGGAGGCTATGGCTACACCTTC,CASSYLGGGGGYGYTF
TRBJ1-2,TRBV6-5,TRBD1,-,TGTGCCACCGGGACAGGGGCTCGCTATGGCTACACCTTC,CATGTGARYGYTF
TRBJ2-3,TRBV7-2,TRBD1,-,TGTGCCAGCGGGAGACAGGGGGCTACAGATACGCAGTATTTT,CASGRQGATDTQYF
TRBJ2-2,TRBV25-1,-,once,TGTGCCAGCAGTCCCGGACGAAACACCGGGGAGCTGTTTTTT,CASSPGRNTGELFF
TRBJ2-1,TRBV19,TRBD1,-,TGTGCCAGTAGTAAACAGGGGAGCTCCTACAATGAGCAGTTCTTC,CASSKQGSSYNEQFF
TRBJ2-5,TRBV10-3,TRBD2,-,TGTGCCATCGGCGGAGCGGGGGGCGAGGAGACCCAGTACTTC,CAIGGAGGEETQYF
TRBJ2-6,TRBV19,-,-,TGTGCCAGTGGCCAATTTGGGTTTACTGGGGCCAACGTCCTGACTTTC,CASGQFGFTGANVLTF
TRBJ1-5,TRBV28,TRBD1,-,TGTGCCAGCAGTCAAGGACAGGGAGGTCAGCCCCAGCATTTT,CASSQGQGGQPQHF
TRBJ2-7,TRBV6-1,-,-,TGTGCCAGCAGTGAACAGGGCTCCTACGAGCAGTACTTC,CASSEQGSYEQYF
TRBJ2-5,TRBV10-1,TRBD2,few,TGCGCCAGCAGTGAATCGGGGGCGGGGGGGCGAGAGACCCAGTACTTC,CASSESGAGGRETQYF
TRBJ2-5,TRBV9,TRBD2,-,TGTGCCAGCAGCCCGAGCGGGGGGGCAGAAGAGACCCAGTACTTC,CASSPSGGAEETQYF
TRBJ2-6,TRBV19,-,-,TGTGCCAGTAGGCCGAGAAAAAACTCTGGGGCCAACGTCCTGACTTTC,CASRPRKNSGANVLTF
TRBJ2-7,TRBV7-3,TRBD1,-,TGTGCCAGCAGCTTAGACAGGGGGACCTACGAGCAGTACTTC,CASSLDRGTYEQYF
TRBJ1-1,TRBV5-4,-,-,TGTGCCAGCAGCTCCCCAAAAAAGACAGACACTGAAGCTTTCTTT,CASSSPKKTDTEAFF
TRBJ1-2,TRBV2,-,-,TGTGCCAGCACTCCCGGCGGACTTGCTAACTATGGCTACACCTTC,CASTPGGLANYGYTF
TRBJ2-4,TRBV25-1,TRBD2,once,TGTGCCAGCAGTGGATCCATAGCGGGGGGGTACCAAAACATTCAGTACTTC,CASSGSIAGGYQNIQYF
TRBJ2-7,TRBV6-1,-,-,TGTGCCAGCGACGGACGCTACGAGCAGTACTTC,CASDGRYEQYF
TRBJ1-4,TRBV6-6,-,-,TGTGCCAGCAGTTACTCGTTAACGATGGAAAAACTGTTTTTT,CASSYSLTMEKLFF
TRBJ1-5,TRBV7-2,-,-,TGTGCCAGCAGCTTAGATGGGCAGGGGAGGGGCGAGGGGCAGCCCCAGCATTTT,CASSLDGQGRGEGQPQHF
TRBJ1-2,TRBV6-6,-,-,TGTGCCAGCAAACAATCGCGGGAGGCCTATGGCTACACCTTC,CASKQSREAYGYTF
TRBJ2-5,TRBV6-5,-,once,TGTGCCGGCAGTTACTCCCTGGGGACCCAAACAAGGGGGCAGTACTTC,CAGSYSLGTQTRGQYF
TRBJ2-3,TRBV7-2,TRBD2,-,TGTGCCAGCAGCCCCGGACTAGCGGGGAACACAGATACGCAGTATTTT,CASSPGLAGNTDTQYF
TRBJ1-6,TRBV7-3,-,-,TGTGCCAGCAGCACGAAACTTAATTCACCCCTCCACTTT,CASSTKLNSPLHF
TRBJ2-4,TRBV7-8,-,-,TGTGCCAGCAGCTTGGAGGGGGCTATCATTCAGTACTTC,CASSLEGAIIQYF